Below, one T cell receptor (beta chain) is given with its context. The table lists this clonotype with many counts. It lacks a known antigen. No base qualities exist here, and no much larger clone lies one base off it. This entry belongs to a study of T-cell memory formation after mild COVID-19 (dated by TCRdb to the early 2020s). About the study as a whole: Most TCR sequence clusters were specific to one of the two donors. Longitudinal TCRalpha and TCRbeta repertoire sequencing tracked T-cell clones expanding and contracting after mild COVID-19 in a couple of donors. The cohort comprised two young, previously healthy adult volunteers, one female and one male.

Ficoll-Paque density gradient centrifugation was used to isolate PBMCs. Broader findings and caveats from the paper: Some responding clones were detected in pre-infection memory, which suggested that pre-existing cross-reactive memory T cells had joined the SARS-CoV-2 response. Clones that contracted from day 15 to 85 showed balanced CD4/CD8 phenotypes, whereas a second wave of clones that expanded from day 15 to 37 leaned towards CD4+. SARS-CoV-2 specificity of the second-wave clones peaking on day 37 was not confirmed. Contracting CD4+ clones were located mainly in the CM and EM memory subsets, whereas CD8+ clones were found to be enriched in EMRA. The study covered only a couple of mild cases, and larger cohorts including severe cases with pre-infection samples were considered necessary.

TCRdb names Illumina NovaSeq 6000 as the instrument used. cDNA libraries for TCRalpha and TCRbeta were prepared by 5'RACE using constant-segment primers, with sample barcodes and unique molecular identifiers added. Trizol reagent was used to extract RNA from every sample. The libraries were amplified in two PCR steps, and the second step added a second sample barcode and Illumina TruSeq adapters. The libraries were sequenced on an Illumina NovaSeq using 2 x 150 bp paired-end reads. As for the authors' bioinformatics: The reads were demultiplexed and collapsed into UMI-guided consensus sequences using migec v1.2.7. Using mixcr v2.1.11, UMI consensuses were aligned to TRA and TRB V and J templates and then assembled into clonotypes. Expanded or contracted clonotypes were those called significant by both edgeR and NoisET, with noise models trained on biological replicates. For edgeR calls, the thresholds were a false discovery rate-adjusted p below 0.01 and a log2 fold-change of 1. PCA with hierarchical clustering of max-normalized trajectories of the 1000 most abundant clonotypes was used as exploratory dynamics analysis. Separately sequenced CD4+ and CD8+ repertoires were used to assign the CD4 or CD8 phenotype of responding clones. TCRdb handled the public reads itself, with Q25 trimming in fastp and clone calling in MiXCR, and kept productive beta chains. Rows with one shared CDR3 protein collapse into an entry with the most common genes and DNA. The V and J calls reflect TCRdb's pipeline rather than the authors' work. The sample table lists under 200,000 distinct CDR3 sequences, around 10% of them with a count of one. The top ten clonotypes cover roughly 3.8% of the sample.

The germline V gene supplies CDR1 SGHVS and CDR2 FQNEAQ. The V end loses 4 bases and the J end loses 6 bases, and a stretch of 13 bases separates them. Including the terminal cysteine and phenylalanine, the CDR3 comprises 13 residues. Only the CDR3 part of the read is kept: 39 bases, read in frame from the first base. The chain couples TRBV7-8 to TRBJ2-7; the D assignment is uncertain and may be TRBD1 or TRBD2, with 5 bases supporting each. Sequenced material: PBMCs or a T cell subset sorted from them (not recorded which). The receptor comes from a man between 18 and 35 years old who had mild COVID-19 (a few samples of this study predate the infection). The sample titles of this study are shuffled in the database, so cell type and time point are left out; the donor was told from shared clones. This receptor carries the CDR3 CASSWDLTSEQYF. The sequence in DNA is TGTGCCAGCAGCTGGGACCTTACTTCCGAGCAGTACTTC.